These T cell receptor beta chains were read from a single sample in a study of blood T cell repertoires in COVID-19. Here immunoSEQ multiplex PCR was the method, and the copy in TCRdb shows in-frame clones only, minus some. The sample has 70,000 to 90,000 clones; about 82% are singletons. The material sequenced was peripheral blood. These receptors were taken from a man in his fifties or sixties with active COVID-19. CDR3s include the opening cysteine and the closing phenylalanine or tryptophan.

CDR3 length: 14; J gene: TRBJ2-3; V gene: TRBV28; CDR3 protein: CASSFYGLLGTQYF
CDR3 length: 14; J gene: TRBJ1-6; V gene: TRBV28; CDR3 protein: CASSLRASNSPLHF
CDR3 length: 14; J gene: TRBJ2-1; V gene: TRBV9; CDR3 protein: CASSPGGSYNEQFF
CDR3 length: 14; J gene: TRBJ2-7; V gene: TRBV6-5; CDR3 protein: CATAWLAHSYEQYF
CDR3 length: 13; J gene: TRBJ1-1; V gene: TRBV6-2/TRBV6-3; CDR3 protein: CASSYSQNTEAFF
CDR3 length: 16; J gene: TRBJ2-5; V gene: TRBV7-6; CDR3 protein: CASSPPPGGGRETQYF
CDR3 length: 15; J gene: TRBJ2-1; V gene: TRBV3-1/TRBV3-2; CDR3 protein: CASSQESGIYNEQFF
CDR3 length: 15; J gene: TRBJ1-6; V gene: TRBV9; CDR3 protein: CASSVGTANNSPLHF
CDR3 length: 13; J gene: TRBJ2-5; V gene: TRBV6-5; CDR3 protein: CASSPPSIETQYF
CDR3 length: 16; J gene: TRBJ2-2; V gene: TRBV7-9; CDR3 protein: CASSQDSGANTGELFF
CDR3 length: 14; J gene: TRBJ1-1; V gene: TRBV7-9; CDR3 protein: CASSPPPLNTEAFF
CDR3 length: 14; J gene: TRBJ2-1; V gene: TRBV3-1/TRBV3-2; CDR3 protein: CASSLRSSGSEQFF
CDR3 length: 15; J gene: TRBJ2-1; V gene: TRBV11-1; CDR3 protein: CASSWGLAETSEQFF
CDR3 length: 15; J gene: TRBJ2-1; V gene: TRBV5-1; CDR3 protein: CASSVGDGSYNEQFF
CDR3 length: 14; J gene: TRBJ2-1; V gene: TRBV5-4; CDR3 protein: CASSLVGAANEQFF
CDR3 length: 11; J gene: TRBJ1-2; V gene: TRBV28; CDR3 protein: CASAQARDSKF
CDR3 length: 15; J gene: TRBJ2-1; V gene: TRBV9; CDR3 protein: CASSVAGDSYNEQFF
CDR3 length: 15; J gene: TRBJ1-5; V gene: TRBV11-2; CDR3 protein: CASSTTGLNNQPQHF
CDR3 length: 17; J gene: TRBJ2-1; V gene: TRBV24-1; CDR3 protein: CATSDMGQGSSYNEQFF
CDR3 length: 17; J gene: TRBJ1-2; V gene: TRBV7-6; CDR3 protein: CASSPEGDRGEDYGYTF
CDR3 length: 16; J gene: TRBJ2-7; V gene: TRBV4-2; CDR3 protein: CASSQDSRTGSGEQYF
CDR3 length: 15; J gene: TRBJ2-1; V gene: TRBV7-8; CDR3 protein: CASSSRTSGNNEQFF
CDR3 length: 15; J gene: TRBJ2-1; V gene: TRBV7-3; CDR3 protein: CASSPLAGANIEQFF
CDR3 length: 15; J gene: TRBJ1-4; V gene: TRBV18; CDR3 protein: CASSVDRGSNEKLFF
CDR3 length: 14; J gene: TRBJ2-1; V gene: TRBV28; CDR3 protein: CASRNAGVYNEQFF
CDR3 length: 16; J gene: TRBJ1-2; V gene: TRBV3-1/TRBV3-2; CDR3 protein: CASSATSGADNYGYTF
CDR3 length: 15; J gene: TRBJ2-7; V gene: TRBV9; CDR3 protein: CASSVGQGPSYEQYF
CDR3 length: 15; J gene: TRBJ2-3; V gene: TRBV6-5; CDR3 protein: CASSYQGKSTDTQYF
CDR3 length: 15; J gene: TRBJ2-3; V gene: TRBV29-1; CDR3 protein: CSVTFAESWTDTQYF
CDR3 length: 12; J gene: TRBJ1-2; V gene: TRBV30; CDR3 protein: CAWSVSYYGYTF
CDR3 length: 16; J gene: TRBJ2-1; V gene: TRBV7-2; CDR3 protein: CASSLVHRSSYNEQFF
CDR3 length: 11; J gene: TRBJ1-1; V gene: TRBV20-1; CDR3 protein: CSASDRVEAFF
CDR3 length: 8; J gene: TRBJ2-7; V gene: TRBV1; CDR3 protein: CTSRRQYF
CDR3 length: 13; J gene: TRBJ1-4; V gene: TRBV12-3/TRBV12-4; CDR3 protein: CASSWGQYEKLFF
CDR3 length: 15; J gene: TRBJ2-5; V gene: TRBV4-1; CDR3 protein: CASSQDYTGAETQYF
CDR3 length: 16; J gene: TRBJ2-5; V gene: TRBV11-3; CDR3 protein: CASSPRSRGPPGTQYF